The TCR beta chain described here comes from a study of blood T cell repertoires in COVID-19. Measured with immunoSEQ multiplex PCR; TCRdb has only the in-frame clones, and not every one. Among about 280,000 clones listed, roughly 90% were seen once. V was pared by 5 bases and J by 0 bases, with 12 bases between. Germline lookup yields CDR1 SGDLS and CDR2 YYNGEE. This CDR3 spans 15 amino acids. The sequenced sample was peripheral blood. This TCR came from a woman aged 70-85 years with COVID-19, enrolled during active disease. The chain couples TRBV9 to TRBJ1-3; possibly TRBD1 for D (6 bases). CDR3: CASSETGYSGNTIYF. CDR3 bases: TGTGCCAGCAGTGAGACAGGTTACTCTGGAAACACCATATATTTT.